The clone carrying this TCR beta chain was detected many times. The data are from a study of T cells in Graves' hyperthyroidism and ophthalmopathy. Each diagnosis drew on symptoms, thyroxine, TRAb, thyroid ultrasound and orbital computed tomography findings. From germline, CDR1 is SGHAT and CDR2 FQNNGV. CDR3 length equals 15 residues. V dropped 1 base and J dropped 2; count of bases not matched to a gene: 5. Amplification yielded TCR beta CDR3 regions, with RNA transcripts as the source. The HTBI primer set drove a first-round RT-PCR of the TCR CDR3. TCRdb analysed the multiplex PCR reads with MiXCR anew, one entry per CDR3 protein. The table lists approximately 150,000 distinct CDR3 sequences, just under 9.5% of them singletons, with approximately 20% in the top ten.

The receptor comes from a woman aged 18-29 years with Graves' hyperthyroidism that later progressed to Graves' ophthalmopathy. The chain combines TRBV11-2 with TRBJ2-7, with TRBD2 matching over 7 bases. Source material: blood. CDR3 in DNA: TGTGCCAGCAGCTTAGTGGGCGGGGGAGCCTACGAGCAGTACTTC. Translated: CASSLVGGGAYEQYF.